What follows describes a single TCR beta chain. This entry is derived from a study of blood T cell repertoires in COVID-19. Study-level background: The United States, Italy and Spain provided the acute and convalescent COVID-19 samples. Sources were T cells, B-cell-depleted T cells, or PBMCs; the material itself was cDNA or gDNA.

In the original processing: Reference gene primer amplification yielded estimated nucleated cell counts. The protocol was immunoSEQ multiplex PCR, while the TCRdb copy is restricted to in-frame clones and leaves out a portion. V and J calls and clone size are copied from that table; D and trimming were computed from the DNA. This table holds some 290,000 clones, around 90% found once. This CDR3 is 16 amino acids long. V lost 3 bases, J lost 0 bases, and 12 bases lay in between. Germline CDR1 reads MGHDK; CDR2 reads SYGVNS. The Seattle patients, enrolled during active infection, were followed longitudinally.

Sequenced material: peripheral blood. This sequence joins TRBV25-1 and TRBJ2-1; no clear D gene. The clonotype originates from a woman aged 40 to 49 with COVID-19, enrolled during active disease. The CDR3 region is CASSDLDTRSYNEQFF. In nucleotides, the CDR3 is TGTGCCAGCAGTGATCTCGACACTCGCTCCTACAATGAGCAGTTCTTC.